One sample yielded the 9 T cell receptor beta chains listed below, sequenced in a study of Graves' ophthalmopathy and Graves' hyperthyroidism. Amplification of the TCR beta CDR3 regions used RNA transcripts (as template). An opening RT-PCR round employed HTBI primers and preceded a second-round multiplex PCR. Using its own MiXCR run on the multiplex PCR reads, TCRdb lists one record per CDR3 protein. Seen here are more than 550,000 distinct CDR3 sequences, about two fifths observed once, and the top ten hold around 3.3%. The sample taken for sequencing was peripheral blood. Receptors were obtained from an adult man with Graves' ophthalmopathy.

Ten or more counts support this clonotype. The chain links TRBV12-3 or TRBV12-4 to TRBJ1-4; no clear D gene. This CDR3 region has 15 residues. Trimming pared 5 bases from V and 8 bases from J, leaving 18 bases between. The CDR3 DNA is TGTGCCAGCAGTGAATCCGGAGGCGGTTGGGAAAAACTGTTTTTT. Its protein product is CASSESGGGWEKLFF.

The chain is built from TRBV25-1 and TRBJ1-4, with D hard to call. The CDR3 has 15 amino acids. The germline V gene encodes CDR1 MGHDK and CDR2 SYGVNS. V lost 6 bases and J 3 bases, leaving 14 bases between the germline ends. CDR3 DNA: TGTGCCAGCAGCCCCCCAGCGGCATCTAATGAAAAACTGTTTTTT. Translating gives CASSPPAASNEKLFF.

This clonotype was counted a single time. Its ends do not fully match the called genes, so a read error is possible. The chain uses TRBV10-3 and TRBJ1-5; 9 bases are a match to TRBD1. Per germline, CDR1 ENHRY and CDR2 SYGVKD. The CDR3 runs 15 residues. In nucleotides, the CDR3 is TGTGCCAGCAGTGAAACACAGGGGGCTGGTCAGCTCCAGCATTTT. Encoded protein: CASSETQGAGQLQHF.

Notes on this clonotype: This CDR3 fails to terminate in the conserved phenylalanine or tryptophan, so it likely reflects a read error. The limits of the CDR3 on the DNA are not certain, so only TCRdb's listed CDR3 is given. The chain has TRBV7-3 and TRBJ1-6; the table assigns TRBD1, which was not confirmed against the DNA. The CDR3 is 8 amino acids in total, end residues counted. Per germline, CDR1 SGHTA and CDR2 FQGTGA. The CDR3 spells CASSWDRL.

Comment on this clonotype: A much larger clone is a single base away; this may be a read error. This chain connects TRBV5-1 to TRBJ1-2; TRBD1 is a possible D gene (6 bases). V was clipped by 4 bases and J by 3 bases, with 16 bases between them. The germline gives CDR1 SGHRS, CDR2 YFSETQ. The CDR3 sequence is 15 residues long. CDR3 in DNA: TGCGCCAGCAGCCGCGCACAGGGAGAGGACTATGGCTACACCTTC. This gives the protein CASSRAQGEDYGYTF.

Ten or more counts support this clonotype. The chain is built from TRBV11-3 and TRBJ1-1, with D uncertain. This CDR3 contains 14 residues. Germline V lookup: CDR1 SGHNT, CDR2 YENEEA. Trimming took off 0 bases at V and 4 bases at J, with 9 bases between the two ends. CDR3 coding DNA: TGTGCCAGCAGCTTAGAAGGCATGGGCACTGAAGCTTTCTTT. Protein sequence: CASSLEGMGTEAFF.

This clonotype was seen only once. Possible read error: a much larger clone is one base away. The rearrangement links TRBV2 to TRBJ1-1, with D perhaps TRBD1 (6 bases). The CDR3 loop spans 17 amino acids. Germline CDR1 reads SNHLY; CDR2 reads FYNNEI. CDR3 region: CTSSEAVGQIGNPEAFF. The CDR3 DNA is TGTACCAGCAGTGAAGCGGTTGGACAGATTGGAAACCCTGAAGCTTTCTTT.

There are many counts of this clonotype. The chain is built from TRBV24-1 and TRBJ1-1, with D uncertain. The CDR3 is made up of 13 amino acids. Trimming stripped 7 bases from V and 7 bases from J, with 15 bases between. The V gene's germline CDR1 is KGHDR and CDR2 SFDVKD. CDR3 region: CATRPSEGIEAFF. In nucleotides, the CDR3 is TGTGCCACCAGACCGTCGGAGGGTATTGAAGCTTTCTTT.

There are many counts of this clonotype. The CDR3 sequence is CASSLYPGPSYEQYF. The CDR3 DNA reads TGTGCCAGCAGCTTGTACCCGGGACCATCCTACGAGCAGTACTTC. The rearrangement uses TRBV7-3 and TRBJ2-7, with D perhaps being TRBD1 or TRBD2 (5 bases each). Trimming left V 3 bases short and J 1 base short, with 13 bases between. Per germline, CDR1 SGHTA and CDR2 FQGTGA. This CDR3 contains 15 residues.